This T cell receptor (beta chain) originates from a study of CDR3 diversity in severe acne. TCRdb called the PCR reads again in MiXCR, with one record for every CDR3 protein. The sample holds around 94,000 distinct CDR3 sequences, more than 45% seen once. The germline gives CDR1 MNHEY, CDR2 SVGEGT. The V end lost 2 bases, the J end lost 0 bases, and 7 bases lay between the germline ends. The CDR3 sequence is 14 residues long. Sequences were obtained from blood. The rearrangement links TRBV6-2 or TRBV6-3 to TRBJ1-1; D gene unclear. The receptor comes from a male donor with acne. Here the CDR3 reads CASSYRAMNTEAFF. For the CDR3, the DNA is TGTGCCAGCAGTTACAGGGCCATGAACACTGAAGCTTTCTTT.